Below, one T cell receptor (beta chain) is given with its context. Its antigen remains undetermined. One base away there is no much larger clone; base qualities are not given. The data stem from a study of blood T cell repertoires in COVID-19 (dated by TCRdb to the early 2020s). Study-level background: ImmuneRACE Cohort 3 recovered participants were defined by two consecutive negative NP/OP PCR tests, healthcare professional clearance, or symptom resolution. Where HLA class I and class II types were available, the types were taken from metadata supplied by the sample provider, not from assay-based typing. The dataset comprised deeply sampled blood TCRbeta repertoires from subjects exposed to, actively infected with, or recovered from COVID-19. The collaborator samples originated in the United States, Italy and Spain and spanned the acute and convalescent phases of COVID-19. Sample metadata almost always included a de-identified subject ID, COVID-19 status, age in years and sex. The repertoires were released in a freely available public database intended as a resource for research on the immune response to SARS-CoV-2. Samples were obtained from the ongoing ImmuneRACE study (first 160 participants) and from about 1,300 subjects provided by 6 global collaborators. The prospective study material was composed of cDNA or gDNA derived from T cells, B-cell-depleted T cells, or PBMCs.

TCRbeta CDR3 regions were amplified from genomic DNA by means of the immunoSEQ Assay, a bias-controlled multiplex PCR. In the paper's pipeline: The number of nucleated cells in each sample was estimated from the amplification of reference gene primers within the assay. To quantify the absolute abundance of each unique TCRbeta CDR3 rearrangement, sequence reads were collapsed and filtered. For each sample, productive Simpson clonality was calculated as the square root of Simpson's diversity index across productive rearrangements. TCRdb provides this immuneACCESS table in a form limited to in-frame rearrangements. Some clones are lacking; in checked studies, under half of them reflect an unresolved V gene, and why the rest are absent is not known. V, J and clone size are those of that table, while D and trimming were read from the DNA. This sample is represented by about 200,000 clones; about 86% of them were singletons. The top ten clonotypes cover 20% to 25% of the sample.

Enrolling through a virtual design, the prospective study's participants ranged in age from roughly 18 to 95 years and lived across roughly 23 United States geographic areas. Cohort assignment in the prospective study relied on participant-reported clinical history from a screening survey and a study questionnaire. Each participant in the prospective study had whole blood, serum and a nasopharyngeal or oropharyngeal swab collected by mobile phlebotomists. Additional blood draws and questionnaires over an approximately two-month period could optionally be provided by prospective study participants. Before DNA extraction, blood samples from the prospective study were shipped at room temperature or frozen. Results the study describes overall, beyond this receptor: Clinical and demographic metadata were provided uncurated, with the amount varying by source and participant.

The material sequenced was PBMCs or T cells enriched from blood (not recorded which). The origin of this receptor is a woman between 35 and 50 years old in a cohort exposed to, infected with or recovered from COVID-19 (not recorded which).

The DNA sequence follows: TGTGCCTGGGACGCAGGGGGCGGCACTGAAGCTTTCTTT. This sequence encodes CAWDAGGGTEAFF. The rearrangement joined TRBV30 to TRBJ1-1, with 8 bases in between that match TRBD1. The CDR3 covers 13 residues, taking in both the cysteine and the phenylalanine. The entry retains the CDR3 DNA only, 39 bases that are in frame from base 1. According to the germline V gene (reference sequence), CDR1 reads GTSNPN and CDR2 reads SVGIG. Germline trimming amounts to 5 bases on V and 4 bases on J, with 6 as the count of junction bases outside the gene matches.